This T cell receptor beta chain derives from a study of blood T cell repertoires in COVID-19. At the level of the study: The United States, Italy and Spain provided the acute and convalescent COVID-19 samples. PBMCs, B-cell-depleted T cells, or T cells were the source of the cDNA or gDNA that made up the material.

Per the original methods: Reference gene primer amplification gave estimated nucleated cell counts. Method: immunoSEQ multiplex PCR; TCRdb's copy keeps in-frame clones and lacks some. D and trimming were read from the DNA, whereas the V and J calls and clone size are those reported in that table. This table has about 76,000 clones, 82% appearing once. With 3 bases removed from V and 6 bases from J, the gap between germline ends came to 17 bases. CDR3 size: 15 residues. Per the germline V gene, CDR1 is MGHRA and CDR2 is YSYEKL. The sample consisted of peripheral blood. V gene TRBV4-1 combines with J gene TRBJ1-2; D possibly corresponds to TRBD1 (6 bases). The TCR sequence derives from a human donor in a cohort sampled during active COVID-19. The CDR3 region is CASSQNRVSSDGYTF. The CDR3 DNA reads as TGCGCCAGCAGCCAGAACAGGGTCTCATCAGATGGCTACACCTTC.